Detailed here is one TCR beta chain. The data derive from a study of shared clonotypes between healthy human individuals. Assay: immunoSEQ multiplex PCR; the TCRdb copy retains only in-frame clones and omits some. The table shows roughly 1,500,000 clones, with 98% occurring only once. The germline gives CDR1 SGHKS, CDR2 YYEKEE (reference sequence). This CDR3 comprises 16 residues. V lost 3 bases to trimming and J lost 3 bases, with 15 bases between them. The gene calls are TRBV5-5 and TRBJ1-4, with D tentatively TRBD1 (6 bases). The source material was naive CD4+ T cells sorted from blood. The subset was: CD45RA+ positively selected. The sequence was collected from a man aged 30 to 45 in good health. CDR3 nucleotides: TGTGCCAGCAGCTCCGGCGGGTCAGGGGCTAATGAAAAACTGTTTTTT. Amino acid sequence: CASSSGGSGANEKLFF. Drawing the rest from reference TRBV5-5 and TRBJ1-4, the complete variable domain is DAGVTQSPTHLIKTRGQQVTLRCSPISGHKSVSWYQQVLGQGPQFIFQYYEKEERGRGNFPDRFSARQFPNYSSELNVNALLLGDSALYLCASSSGGSGANEKLFFGSGTQLSVL.